These 3 T cell receptor beta chains share one sample of origin, sequenced in a study of OX40 agonist ivuxolimab in advanced cancers. The repertoire was sequenced with immunoSEQ multiplex PCR; TCRdb's copy has only in-frame clones and lacks some. The sample lists 55,000 to 75,000 clones, roughly 85% occurring once. The source material was CD4+ or CD8+ T cells sorted from blood, sampled in a trial of the OX40 agonist ivuxolimab. These receptors originate from an adult with an advanced solid tumor such as melanoma, head and neck, liver or kidney cancer.

This rearrangement joins TRBV27 to TRBJ1-2, with a tentative D call TRBD1 (6 bases). V was shortened by 5 bases and J by 4 bases, with 14 bases between the two germline ends. The CDR3 has 14 amino acids. The germline gives CDR1 MNHEY, CDR2 SMNVEV (reference sequence). CDR3 sequence: CASSTSQGFYGYTF. CDR3 DNA sequence: TGTGCCAGCAGTACTTCACAGGGTTTCTATGGCTACACCTTC.

This sequence joins TRBV11-1 and TRBJ2-1, with D perhaps TRBD1 or TRBD2 (6 bases each). Germline V gene data show CDR1 as SGHAT and CDR2 as FQDESV (reference sequence). This CDR3 is built from 16 residues. The V end lost 5 bases, the J end lost 8 bases, and 22 bases lay between the germline ends. In DNA form, the CDR3 reads TGTGCCAGCAGCCCCCGGGCTGCTGCCGGGGGCGATGAGCAGTTCTTC. This gives the protein CASSPRAAAGGDEQFF.

The rearrangement links TRBV5-1 to TRBJ2-7; D gene uncertain. Trimming pared 3 bases from V and 1 base from J, leaving 8 bases between. Germline V gene lookup returns CDR1 SGHRS and CDR2 YFSETQ. The CDR3 runs to 13 residues. The CDR3 here is CASSSDGSYEQYF. The CDR3 DNA is TGCGCCAGCAGCTCCGACGGTTCCTACGAGCAGTACTTC. Full variable domain (remainder filled in from reference TRBV5-1 and TRBJ2-7): KAGVTQTPRYLIKTRGQQVTLSCSPISGHRSVSWYQQTPGQGLQFLFEYFSETQRNKGNFPGRFSGRQFSNSRSEMNVSTLELGDSALYLCASSSDGSYEQYFGPGTRLTVT.